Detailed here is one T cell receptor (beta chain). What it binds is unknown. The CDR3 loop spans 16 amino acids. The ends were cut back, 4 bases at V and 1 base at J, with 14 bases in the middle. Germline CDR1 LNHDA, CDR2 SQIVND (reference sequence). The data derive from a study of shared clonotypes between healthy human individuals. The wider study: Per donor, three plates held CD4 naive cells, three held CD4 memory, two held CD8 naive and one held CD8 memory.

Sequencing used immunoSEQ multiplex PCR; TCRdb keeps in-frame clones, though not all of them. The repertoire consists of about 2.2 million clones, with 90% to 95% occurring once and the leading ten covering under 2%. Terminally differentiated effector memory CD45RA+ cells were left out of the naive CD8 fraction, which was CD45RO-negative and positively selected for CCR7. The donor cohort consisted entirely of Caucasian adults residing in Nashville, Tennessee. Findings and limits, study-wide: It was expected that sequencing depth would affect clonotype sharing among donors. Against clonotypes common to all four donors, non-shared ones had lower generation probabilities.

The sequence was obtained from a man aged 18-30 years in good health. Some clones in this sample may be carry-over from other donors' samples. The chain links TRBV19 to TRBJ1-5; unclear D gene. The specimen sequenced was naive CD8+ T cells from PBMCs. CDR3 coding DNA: TGTGCCAGTAGTACCCCCCGGGGAGAAAGCAATCAGCCCCAGCATTTT. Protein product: CASSTPRGESNQPQHF.